What follows are 18 T cell receptor beta chains derived from one specimen sequenced in a study of regulatory T cells in long-lasting Graves disease (dated by TCRdb to about 2021). The time point label on this specimen signifies: newly diagnosed GD, antithyroid drugs for less than 3 months. For both TCR sequencing and RNA sequencing, RNA was extracted from PBMCs using TRIzol. The library was generated by multiplex PCR. Data came from an Illumina HiSeq 4000. iRepertoire HTBI primers and Arm-PCR amplification of CDR3 regions were used to construct TCR beta libraries. TCRdb handled the public reads itself, with Q25 trimming in fastp and clone calling in MiXCR, and kept productive beta chains. Each entry merges the rows of one CDR3 protein and shows their most common DNA and genes. In all, the sample holds around 330,000 distinct CDR3 sequences, and roughly 18% of those were seen once. The biggest ten clones account for around 36% of the sample.

Sequenced here: peripheral blood mononuclear cells (PBMCs), sampled at new diagnosis, from a patient treated with antithyroid drugs. These TCRs come from a female donor with Graves disease.

Details on this clonotype: This could be a read error, since a much larger clone is one nucleotide away. The conserved closing phenylalanine or tryptophan is absent in this CDR3, likely reflecting a read error. V and J are TRBV20-1 and TRBJ1-2; D gene unclear. The CDR3 loop spans 13 amino acids. Per the germline V gene, CDR1 is DFQATT and CDR2 is SNEGSKA (reference sequence). CDR3 nucleotides: TGCACTCCTAGCCCGCTAGTTATAGGTGGCTACACCTTG. As protein: CTPSPLVIGGYTL.

This clonotype occurred a few times. Compared with germline, one end of the junction differs, possibly owing to a read error. The chain joins TRBV2 to TRBJ2-1; 13 bases line up with TRBD2. The CDR3 sequence is 15 residues long. Per the germline V gene, CDR1 is SNHLY and CDR2 is FYNNEI. CDR3 loop: CAGRRLAGGRGEQFF. Here the CDR3 DNA reads TGTGCCGGCAGGAGACTAGCGGGAGGAAGGGGTGAGCAGTTCTTC.

Many counts were recorded for this clonotype. J is TRBJ2-2 and V is TRBV7-9; 9 bases fit TRBD2. The V segment lost 5 bases and the J segment 6 bases; nucleotides outside the gene matches: 7. The CDR3 is 15 residues long. Germline V gene sequence: CDR1 SEHNR, CDR2 FQNEAQ (reference sequence). CDR3 coding DNA: TGTGCCAGCAGCGCCGACCGACTAGCGGCCGGGGAGCTGTTTTTT. This sequence encodes CASSADRLAAGELFF.

This clonotype was counted at least ten times. V usage is TRBV7-9 and J usage is TRBJ1-1; D is possibly TRBD1 (5 bases). CDR3 size: 17 residues. Trimming took 3 bases from V and 7 from J, leaving 24 bases between them. CDR1 and CDR2 from the germline V gene are SEHNR and FQNEAQ (reference sequence). CDR3 in amino acids: CASSFGARGGYLVEAFF. DNA for the CDR3: TGTGCCAGCAGCTTTGGGGCCCGGGGCGGGTATCTTGTTGAAGCTTTCTTT.

This clonotype has more than one count but fewer than ten. The chain couples TRBV2 to TRBJ2-2; 9 bases match TRBD2. The trim removed 0 bases at V and 5 bases at J, leaving 4 bases unmatched. Germline V lookup: CDR1 SNHLY, CDR2 FYNNEI. The CDR3 consists of 16 residues. CDR3 nucleotides: TGTGCCAGCAGTGAAGCGGACGGACTAGCGACCGGGGAGCTGTTTTTT. It yields the protein CASSEADGLATGELFF.

The chain uses TRBV29-1 and TRBJ2-2; 11 positions agree with TRBD1. CDR1 is SQVTM, CDR2 ANQGSEA, per germline. J lost 4 bases, V lost 4 bases, and 2 bases had no gene match. This CDR3 comprises 14 residues. This CDR3 reads CSVGDRGFTGELFF. The CDR3 coding sequence is TGCAGCGTTGGGGACAGGGGGTTCACCGGGGAGCTGTTTTTT.

This clonotype was recorded many times. The chain combines TRBV19 with TRBJ1-1; perhaps TRBD1 as D (5 bases). Germline V gene data show CDR1 as LNHDA and CDR2 as SQIVND (reference sequence). The CDR3 contains 14 residues. Trimming removed 3 bases from V and 3 bases from J, with 11 bases in between. The CDR3 DNA follows: TGTGCCAGTAGTATTTCAGGGCGGGACACTGAAGCTTTCTTT. Its translation is CASSISGRDTEAFF.

The DNA for the CDR3 is TGCAGTGCTAGAGGAAGCCCAGGGGGCGCGAGCTCCTACGAGCAGTACTTC. Translated, it gives CSARGSPGGASSYEQYF. J is TRBJ2-7 and V is TRBV20-1; 8 nucleotides agree with TRBD1. The V and J ends lost 1 base and 0 bases, in that order; junction bases with no gene match: 11. The germline gives CDR1 DFQATT, CDR2 SNEGSKA (reference sequence). CDR3 length equals 17 residues.

The chain recombines TRBV28 with TRBJ2-1; D assignment may be TRBD1 or TRBD2 (7 bases each). The CDR3 spans 15 residues. The germline V gene has CDR1 MDHEN and CDR2 SYDVKM. The ends were cut back, 2 bases at V and 4 bases at J, with 12 bases in the middle. The CDR3 here is CASSLTGEGYNEQFF. Here the CDR3 DNA reads TGTGCCAGCAGTTTAACAGGGGAGGGTTACAATGAGCAGTTCTTC.

This clonotype showed up many times. The chain recombines TRBV28 with TRBJ2-7, with TRBD1 matching 8 bases. Losses at the gene ends were 5 bases for V and 0 bases for J; bases not matched to a gene: 6. This CDR3 is 15 amino acids long. CDR1 MDHEN and CDR2 SYDVKM come from the germline V gene. CDR3 bases: TGTGCCAGCAGTGGCCAGGGGGCCCGCTCCTACGAGCAGTACTTC. The encoded protein is CASSGQGARSYEQYF.

This clonotype was recorded at least ten times. The J gene is TRBJ2-1, the V gene TRBV19; 10 positions agree with TRBD1. This CDR3 has 15 amino acids. Germline assignment: CDR1 LNHDA and CDR2 SQIVND (reference sequence). After removal of 5 bases from V and 6 bases from J, the junction contained 7 bases not matched to a gene. In nucleotides, the CDR3 is TGTGCCAGTAGTCCGGGACAGGGGCCGGGCAATGAGCAGTTCTTC. As protein: CASSPGQGPGNEQFF.

This clonotype was seen ten or more times. The genes are TRBV7-9 and TRBJ2-5, with TRBD2 as a possible D gene (5 bases). The germline V gene has CDR1 SEHNR and CDR2 FQNEAQ (reference sequence). This CDR3 spans 14 amino acids. Trimming cost V 8 bases and J 4 bases, with 17 bases left between them. The DNA for the CDR3 is TGTGCCAGCGCGTGGGGAGAGATCGGAGAGACCCAGTACTTC. Amino acid sequence: CASAWGEIGETQYF.

In its sample, this clonotype was seen many times. This chain links TRBV6-1 with TRBJ1-1, with 7 bases lining up with TRBD1. The V segment lost 1 base and the J segment 0 bases; nucleotides outside the gene matches: 8. The CDR3 has 17 residues. Germline assignment: CDR1 MNHNS and CDR2 SASEGT. CDR3 DNA: TGTGCCAGCAGTGAAGACAGGGGAAACCGAATGAACACTGAAGCTTTCTTT. Its protein product is CASSEDRGNRMNTEAFF.

V and J are TRBV2 and TRBJ2-7; 8 nucleotides line up with TRBD1. Per germline, CDR1 SNHLY and CDR2 FYNNEI. The V gene end was trimmed by 6 bases and the J gene end by 2 bases; junction bases not matched to a gene: 3. The CDR3 loop spans 13 amino acids. CDR3 loop: CASRDRATYEQYF. CDR3 sequence (DNA): TGTGCCAGCAGGGACAGGGCAACCTACGAGCAGTACTTC.

This sequence joins TRBV3-1 and TRBJ1-1; TRBD1 might be the D (5 bases). The CDR3 covers 14 residues. V was cut by 0 bases and J by 7 bases, with 12 bases left in between. Germline CDR1 LGHDT, CDR2 YNNKEL (reference sequence). The CDR3 region is CASSQDGGTVEAFF. The DNA of the CDR3 is TGTGCCAGCAGCCAAGATGGGGGAACGGTTGAAGCTTTCTTT.

This clonotype was counted many times. A much larger clone differs from this one at a single base, so this may be a read error. The rearrangement uses TRBV12-3 or TRBV12-4 and TRBJ2-1; D unclear. The CDR3 length is 11 residues. Trimming removed 3 bases at V and 6 bases at J, with 3 bases between. The CDR3 spells CASSFLNEQFF. The CDR3, as DNA: TGTGCCAGCAGTTTTCTCAATGAGCAGTTCTTC.

This clonotype has more than one count but fewer than ten. This chain links TRBV19 with TRBJ1-6, with TRBD1 matching 9 bases. V dropped 5 bases and J dropped 10; count of bases not matched to a gene: 9. From germline, CDR1 is LNHDA and CDR2 SQIVND (reference sequence). This CDR3 has 15 amino acids. The CDR3 sequence: CASSATGGFGSPLHF. For the CDR3, the DNA is TGTGCCAGTAGTGCGACAGGGGGGTTTGGATCACCCCTCCACTTT.

This clonotype was seen many times. V usage is TRBV15 and J usage is TRBJ2-5; possible D gene TRBD2, 6 bases. Trimming left V 1 base short and J 5 bases short, with 17 bases between. This CDR3 has 16 residues. Germline V lookup: CDR1 LNHNV, CDR2 YYDKDF (reference sequence). The CDR3 spells CATSRGGAGRSETQYF. DNA of the CDR3: TGTGCCACCAGCAGAGGGGGTGCGGGAAGGTCGGAGACCCAGTACTTC.